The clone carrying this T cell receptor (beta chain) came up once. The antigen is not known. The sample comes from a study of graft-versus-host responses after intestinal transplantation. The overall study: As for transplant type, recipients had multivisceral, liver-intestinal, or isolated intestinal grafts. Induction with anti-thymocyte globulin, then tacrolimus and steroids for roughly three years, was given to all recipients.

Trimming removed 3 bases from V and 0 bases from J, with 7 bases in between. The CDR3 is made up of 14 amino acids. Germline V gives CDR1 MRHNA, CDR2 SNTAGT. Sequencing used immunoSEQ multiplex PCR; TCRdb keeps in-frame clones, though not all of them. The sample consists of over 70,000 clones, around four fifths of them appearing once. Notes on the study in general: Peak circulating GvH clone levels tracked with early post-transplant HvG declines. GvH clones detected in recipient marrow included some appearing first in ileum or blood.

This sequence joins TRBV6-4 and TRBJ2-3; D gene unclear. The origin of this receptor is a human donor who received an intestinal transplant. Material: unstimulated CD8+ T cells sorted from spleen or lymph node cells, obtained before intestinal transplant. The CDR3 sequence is CASSEGGSTDTQYF. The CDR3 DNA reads TGTGCCAGCAGTGAGGGCGGTAGCACAGATACGCAGTATTTT.